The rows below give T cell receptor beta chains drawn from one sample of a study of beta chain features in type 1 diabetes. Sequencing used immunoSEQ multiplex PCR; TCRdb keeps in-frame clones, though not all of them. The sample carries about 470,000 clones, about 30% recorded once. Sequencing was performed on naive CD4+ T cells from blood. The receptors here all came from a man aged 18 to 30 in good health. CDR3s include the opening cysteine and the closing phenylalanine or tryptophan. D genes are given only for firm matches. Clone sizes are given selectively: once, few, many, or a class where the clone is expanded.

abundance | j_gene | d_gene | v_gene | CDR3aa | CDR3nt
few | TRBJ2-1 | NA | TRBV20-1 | CSARAEEQFF | TGCAGTGCTAGAGCGGAGGAGCAGTTCTTC
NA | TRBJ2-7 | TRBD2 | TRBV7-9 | CASSLIPHNQLAGGREQYF | TGTGCCAGCAGCTTAATCCCCCATAACCAACTAGCGGGAGGTCGCGAGCAGTACTTC
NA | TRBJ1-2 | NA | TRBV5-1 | CASSPRGNYGYTF | TGCGCCAGCAGCCCCCGAGGGAACTATGGCTACACCTTC
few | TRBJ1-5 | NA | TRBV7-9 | CASSQGDSQHF | TGTGCCAGCAGCCAGGGAGATTCCCAGCATTTT
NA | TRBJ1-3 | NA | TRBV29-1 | CSVEAVSSGNTIYF | TGCAGCGTTGAAGCCGTAAGCTCTGGAAACACCATATATTTT
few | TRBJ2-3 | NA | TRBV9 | CASSVGLPRTDTQYF | TGTGCCAGCAGCGTAGGTCTGCCGCGCACAGATACGCAGTATTTT
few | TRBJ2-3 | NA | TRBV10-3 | CAISKDRGGADTQYF | TGTGCCATCAGCAAAGACAGGGGAGGGGCAGATACGCAGTATTTT
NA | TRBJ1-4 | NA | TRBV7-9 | CASSPRELFF | TGTGCCAGCAGCCCCCGGGAACTGTTTTTT
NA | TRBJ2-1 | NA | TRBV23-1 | CASSQSVPSREQFF | TGCGCCAGCAGTCAATCGGTGCCTAGCAGGGAGCAGTTCTTC
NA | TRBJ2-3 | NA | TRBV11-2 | CASSPRRGSHSSTDTQYF | TGTGCCAGCAGCCCTAGAAGGGGTTCCCACTCTAGCACAGATACGCAGTATTTT
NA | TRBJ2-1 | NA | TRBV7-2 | CASSLVSGYNEQFF | TGTGCCAGCAGCTTAGTTAGCGGTTACAATGAGCAGTTCTTC
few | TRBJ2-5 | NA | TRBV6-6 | CASTLEVQGTQYF | TGTGCCAGCACCCTAGAGGTCCAAGGGACCCAGTACTTC
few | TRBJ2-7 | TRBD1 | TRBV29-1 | CSVATGGDSGQYF | TGCAGCGTGGCGACAGGGGGGGACTCCGGGCAGTACTTC
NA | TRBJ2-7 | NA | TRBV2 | CASSLLGSYEQYF | TGTGCCAGCAGCCTACTAGGGTCCTACGAGCAGTACTTC
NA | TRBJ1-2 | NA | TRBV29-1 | CSVEIRPGGYTF | TGCAGCGTAGAGATCCGCCCTGGGGGCTACACCTTC
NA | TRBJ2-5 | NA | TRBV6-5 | CASSYSSSVRQETQYF | TGTGCCAGCAGTTACTCTTCTAGCGTCCGCCAAGAGACCCAGTACTTC
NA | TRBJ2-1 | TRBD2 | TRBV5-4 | CASSFQREEGNEQFF | TGTGCCAGCAGCTTCCAGCGGGAGGAGGGCAATGAGCAGTTCTTC
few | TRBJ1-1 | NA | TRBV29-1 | CSVSWAGTEAFF | TGCAGCGTTAGTTGGGCCGGCACTGAAGCTTTCTTT